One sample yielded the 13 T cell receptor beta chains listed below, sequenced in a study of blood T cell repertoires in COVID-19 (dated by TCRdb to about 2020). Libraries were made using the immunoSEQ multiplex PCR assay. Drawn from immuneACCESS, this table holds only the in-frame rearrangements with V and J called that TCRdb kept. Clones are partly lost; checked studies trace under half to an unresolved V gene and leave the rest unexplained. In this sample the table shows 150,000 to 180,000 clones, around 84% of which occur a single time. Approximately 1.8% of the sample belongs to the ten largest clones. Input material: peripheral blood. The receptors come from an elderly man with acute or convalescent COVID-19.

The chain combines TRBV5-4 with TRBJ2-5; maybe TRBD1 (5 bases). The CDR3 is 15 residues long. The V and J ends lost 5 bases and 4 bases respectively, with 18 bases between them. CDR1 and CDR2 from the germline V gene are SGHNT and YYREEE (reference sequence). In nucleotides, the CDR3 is TGTGCCAGCAGTGCAAGCCAGGGTTCCCGAGAGACCCAGTACTTC. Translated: CASSASQGSRETQYF.

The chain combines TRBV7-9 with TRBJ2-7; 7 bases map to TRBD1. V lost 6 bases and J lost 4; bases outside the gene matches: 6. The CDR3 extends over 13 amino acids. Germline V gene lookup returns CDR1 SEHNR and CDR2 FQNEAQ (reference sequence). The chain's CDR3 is CASSLQGVYEQYF. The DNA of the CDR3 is TGTGCCAGCAGTTTGCAGGGGGTTTACGAGCAGTACTTC.

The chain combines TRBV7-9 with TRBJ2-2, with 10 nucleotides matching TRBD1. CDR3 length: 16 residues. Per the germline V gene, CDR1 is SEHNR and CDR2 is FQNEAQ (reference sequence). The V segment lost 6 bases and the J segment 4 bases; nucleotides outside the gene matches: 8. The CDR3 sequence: CASRRQGATVTGELFF. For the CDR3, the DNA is TGTGCCAGCAGACGACAGGGGGCCACGGTCACCGGGGAGCTGTTTTTT. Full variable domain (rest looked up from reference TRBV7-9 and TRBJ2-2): DTGVSQNPRHKITKRGQNVTFRCDPISEHNRLYWYRQTLGQGPEFLTYFQNEAQLEKSRLLSDRFSAERPKGSFSTLEIQRTEQGDSAMYLCASRRQGATVTGELFFGEGSRLTVL.

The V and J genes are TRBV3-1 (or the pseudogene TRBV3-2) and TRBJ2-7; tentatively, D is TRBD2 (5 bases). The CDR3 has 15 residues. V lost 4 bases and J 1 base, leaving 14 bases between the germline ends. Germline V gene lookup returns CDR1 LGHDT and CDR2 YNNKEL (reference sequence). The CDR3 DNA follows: TGTGCCAGCAGCCGAAGCCGGGATCCATCCTACGAGCAGTACGTC. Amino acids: CASSRSRDPSYEQYV.

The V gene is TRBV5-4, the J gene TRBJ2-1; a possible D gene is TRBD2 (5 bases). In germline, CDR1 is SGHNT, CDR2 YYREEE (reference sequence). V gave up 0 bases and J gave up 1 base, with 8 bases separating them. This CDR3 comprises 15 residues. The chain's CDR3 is CASSLVLGSYNEQFF. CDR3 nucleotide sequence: TGTGCCAGCAGCTTGGTACTAGGGTCCTACAATGAGCAGTTCTTC.

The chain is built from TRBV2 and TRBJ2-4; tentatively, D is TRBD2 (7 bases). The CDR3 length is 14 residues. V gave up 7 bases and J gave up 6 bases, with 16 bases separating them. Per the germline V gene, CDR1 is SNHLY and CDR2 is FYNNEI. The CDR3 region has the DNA TGTGCCAGCACCCCCCCGGGGGGCTTAAACATTCAGTACTTC. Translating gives CASTPPGGLNIQYF.

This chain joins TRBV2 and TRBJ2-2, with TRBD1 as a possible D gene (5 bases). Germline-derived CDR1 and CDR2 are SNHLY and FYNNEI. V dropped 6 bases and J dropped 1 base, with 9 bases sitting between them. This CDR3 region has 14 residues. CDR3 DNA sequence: TGTGCCAGCAGAGGGCAGGGGAACACCGGGGAGCTGTTTTTT. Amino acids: CASRGQGNTGELFF.

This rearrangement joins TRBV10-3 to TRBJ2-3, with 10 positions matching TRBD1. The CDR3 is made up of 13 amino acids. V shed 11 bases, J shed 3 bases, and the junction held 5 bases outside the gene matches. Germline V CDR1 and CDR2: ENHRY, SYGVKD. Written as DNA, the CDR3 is TGTGCCGTCCGACAGGGGGCGACAGATACGCAGTATTTT. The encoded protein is CAVRQGATDTQYF.

The CDR3 coding sequence is TGTGCCAGCAGCTCGACGGGGGGGGGCGAGCAGTACTTC. It is translated as CASSSTGGGEQYF. J is TRBJ2-7 and V is TRBV7-3, with 8 nucleotides matching TRBD2. The CDR3 loop spans 13 amino acids. Germline V gene sequence: CDR1 SGHTA, CDR2 FQGTGA. The ends lost 4 bases at V and 6 bases at J; junction bases unmatched: 5.

CDR3 DNA: TGTGCCAGCAGTTACTCGAAGCAGGGGGGCCAAGAGACCCAGTACTTC. As protein: CASSYSKQGGQETQYF. This rearrangement joins TRBV6-5 to TRBJ2-5; maybe TRBD1 (7 bases). Trimming pared 0 bases from V and 1 base from J, leaving 12 bases between. In germline, CDR1 is MNHEY, CDR2 SVGAGI. This CDR3 has 16 amino acids.

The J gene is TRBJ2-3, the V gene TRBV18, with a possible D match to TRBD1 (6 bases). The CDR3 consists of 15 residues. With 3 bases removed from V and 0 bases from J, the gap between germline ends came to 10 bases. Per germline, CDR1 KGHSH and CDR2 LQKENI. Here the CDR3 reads CASSPRDISTDTQYF. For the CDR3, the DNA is TGTGCCAGCTCACCTCGGGACATTAGCACAGATACGCAGTATTTT.

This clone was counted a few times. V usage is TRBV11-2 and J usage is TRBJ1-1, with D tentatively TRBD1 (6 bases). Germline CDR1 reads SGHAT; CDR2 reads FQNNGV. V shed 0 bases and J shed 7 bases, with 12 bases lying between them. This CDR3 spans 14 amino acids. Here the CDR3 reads CASSLDSPTGEAFF. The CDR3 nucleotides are TGTGCCAGCAGCTTAGATAGCCCGACAGGTGAAGCTTTCTTT.

The CDR3 bases are TGTGCCAGCAGTTTATGGGGCAGTGAAGCTTTCTTT. Translation: CASSLWGSEAFF. The chain recombines TRBV27 with TRBJ1-1; perhaps TRBD1 as D (5 bases). The V gene lost 1 base and the J gene lost 7 bases, with 7 bases spanning the gap. In germline, CDR1 is MNHEY, CDR2 SMNVEV (reference sequence). The CDR3 spans 12 residues.